This entry concerns a single TCR beta chain. This entry comes from a study of blood T cell repertoires in COVID-19. This CDR3 contains 17 residues. Germline-derived CDR1 and CDR2 are MNHEY and SVGEGT. Trimming cost V 4 bases and J 3 bases; bases outside gene matches: 9. As originally analysed: For nucleated cells, counts were estimated from reference gene primer amplification. Using immunoSEQ multiplex PCR, the repertoire was profiled, and TCRdb retains in-frame clones only, with some absent. V, J and clone size were drawn from that table, and D and trimming were deduced from the DNA. The profile shows approximately 220,000 clones, roughly 82% of them singletons.

The source material was peripheral blood. The receptor comes from a woman in her 70s with acute or convalescent COVID-19. The chain links TRBV6-2 or TRBV6-3 to TRBJ2-1; 10 nucleotides align to TRBD1. The chain's CDR3 is CASSSLRGQGIYNEQFF. As DNA, the CDR3 is TGTGCCAGCAGTTCCTTGAGGGGACAGGGGATCTACAATGAGCAGTTCTTC.